This T cell receptor (beta chain) is from a study of neurological immune-mediated disorders. The sample holds many counts of this clonotype. Its antigen is undetermined. A total of 2 million PBMCs stored at -80 degrees C provided the unsorted libraries. Germline V gives CDR1 DFQATT, CDR2 SNEGSKA (reference sequence). The CDR3 loop spans 14 amino acids. Trimming took 0 bases from V and 2 from J, leaving 10 bases between them. TCRdb called the 5' RACE reads again in MiXCR, with one record for every CDR3 protein. The sample records under 80,000 distinct CDR3 sequences, approximately 14% being singletons. Study-level results: While HTLV-1-associated myelopathy showed the greatest TCR clonal expansion, multiple sclerosis showed the least, falling below healthy controls.

Input material: PBMCs. The genes are TRBV20-1 and TRBJ1-1, with D perhaps matching TRBD1 (5 bases). This clonotype originated in a woman aged 45-65 years in good health. CDR3 DNA sequence: TGCAGTGCTAGAGATCCAACAGGAAACACTGAAGCTTTCTTT. This translates into CSARDPTGNTEAFF.